This TCR beta chain emerged from a study of T-cell reconstitution after alpha-beta-depleted transplantation in children. Unique molecular identifiers were incorporated into the prepared TCRbeta library. MiXCR was run by TCRdb on the PCR reads, yielding one entry per CDR3 protein. The table lists under 750,000 distinct CDR3 sequences, 20% to 25% of them singletons, with 11% to 15% in the top ten. Notes on this clonotype: Its cognate antigen is unknown.

Study-wide findings and caveats: T-cell counts and diversity at one year following transplant were attributed mainly to newly produced T cells. Reportedly, only several hundred clones from non-depleted graft cells drove alpha-beta T-cell counts at about two months. Surviving recipient T cells and thymic progenitors produced the high day-60 TCRbeta diversity seen in some patients.

This CDR3 has 14 residues. The germline V and J ends were trimmed by 2 bases and 5 bases, with 13 bases remaining between them. Germline V lookup: CDR1 SGHKS, CDR2 YYEKEE (reference sequence). The genes are TRBV5-5 and TRBJ2-5, with D maybe TRBD1 (5 bases). The specimen was PBMCs, mostly from graft donor cells, collected 360 days after TCRalphabeta/CD19-depleted stem cell transplant. This receptor was identified in a boy younger than two who had a stem cell transplant for acute myeloid leukemia, so the T cells may come from the graft donor. The CDR3: CASSFPGPGETQYF. For the CDR3, the DNA is TGTGCCAGCAGCTTCCCCGGGCCAGGGGAGACCCAGTACTTC.